This T cell receptor (beta chain) was observed in a study of PD-1 blockade in classical Hodgkin lymphoma. CDR1 and CDR2 from the germline V gene are SGHVS and FQNEAQ. This CDR3 region has 19 residues. The junction had 13 bases not matched to a gene; V was cut back by 4 bases and J by 3 bases. Sequenced by immunoSEQ multiplex PCR; TCRdb stores in-frame clones only, minus some. The data contain over 10,000 clones, roughly 90% of them singletons. General observations from the study: It was among complete responders that baseline diversity resembled that of newly diagnosed patients. Researchers reported that CD4+ TCR diversity, though not CD8+, rose significantly by C4D1.

Regarding time point: cycle 4 day 1 (C4D1), after more than five weeks of nivolumab. With no exception, relapse followed autologous stem cell transplantation in all patients, and brentuximab vedotin exposure varied. Purification of CD4+ T cells from thawed PBMCs was performed via magnetic negative selection. In its sample, this clone was seen once. Its specificity is unknown. Material: CD4+ T cells from blood, obtained before the fourth cycle of nivolumab. This receptor was obtained from a human donor with classical Hodgkin lymphoma. The genes are TRBV7-8 and TRBJ2-4; TRBD2 aligns across 12 bases. The CDR3 here is CASSSGLAGRYGGKNIQYF. CDR3 in DNA: TGTGCCAGCAGCTCCGGACTAGCGGGGCGATACGGCGGCAAAAACATTCAGTACTTC.